The rows below give T cell receptor beta chains drawn from one sample of a study of T cells after yellow fever vaccination. TCRdb independently ran MiXCR on the 5' RACE reads; one entry per CDR3 protein. The data hold 250,000 to 400,000 distinct CDR3 sequences, with about 4% observed a single time. The source material was PBMCs, sampled 5 days after the yellow fever booster vaccination. These TCRs come from a man aged 18 to 30 who received the YFV17D yellow fever vaccine. Each CDR3 is given with its conserved first and last residue. D genes are given only for firm matches. Not all rows give a size; the values are once, few, many and, for expanded clones, a class.

CDR3aa: CASSYSRSRNTEAFF
CDR3nt: TGTGCCAGCAGTTACTCAAGGAGTCGGAACACTGAAGCTTTCTTT
d_gene: NA
j_gene: TRBJ1-1
v_gene: TRBV6-5
abundance: many

CDR3aa: CASSELQGTIDTQYF
CDR3nt: TGCGCCAGCAGCGAGCTACAGGGGACGATAGATACGCAGTATTTT
d_gene: TRBD1
j_gene: TRBJ2-3
v_gene: TRBV5-1
abundance: many

CDR3aa: CSVPPGQGFYGYTF
CDR3nt: TGCAGCGTTCCTCCGGGACAGGGATTCTATGGCTACACCTTC
d_gene: TRBD1
j_gene: TRBJ1-2
v_gene: TRBV29-1
abundance: NA

CDR3aa: CASSYSIFPSSYNEQFF
CDR3nt: TGTGCCAGCAGTTACTCTATATTTCCAAGCTCCTACAATGAGCAGTTCTTC
d_gene: NA
j_gene: TRBJ2-1
v_gene: TRBV6-2/TRBV6-3
abundance: few

CDR3aa: CASSLGGQGEGGYTF
CDR3nt: TGCGCCAGCAGCTTGGGCGGACAGGGGGAAGGTGGCTACACCTTC
d_gene: TRBD1
j_gene: TRBJ1-2
v_gene: TRBV5-1
abundance: NA

CDR3aa: CAWSTARNQPQHF
CDR3nt: TGTGCCTGGAGTACGGCACGGAATCAGCCCCAGCATTTT
d_gene: NA
j_gene: TRBJ1-5
v_gene: TRBV30
abundance: NA

CDR3aa: CASSFLMGQLRGTQYF
CDR3nt: TGTGCCAGCAGTTTTCTTATGGGACAGCTAAGGGGGACCCAGTACTTC
d_gene: TRBD1
j_gene: TRBJ2-5
v_gene: TRBV27
abundance: NA

CDR3aa: CASSPGPGWFQPQHF
CDR3nt: TGCGCCAGCAGCCCGGGGCCAGGGTGGTTTCAGCCCCAGCATTTT
d_gene: NA
j_gene: TRBJ1-5
v_gene: TRBV5-1
abundance: NA

CDR3aa: CASSQVPLNTEAFF
CDR3nt: TGCGCCAGCAGCCAAGTTCCCTTGAACACTGAAGCTTTCTTT
d_gene: NA
j_gene: TRBJ1-1
v_gene: TRBV4-1
abundance: many

CDR3aa: CASSLRQLGETQYF
CDR3nt: TGTGCCAGCAGTTTACGGCAGCTTGGGGAGACCCAGTACTTC
d_gene: NA
j_gene: TRBJ2-5
v_gene: TRBV12-3/TRBV12-4
abundance: NA

CDR3aa: CASSWDLTSEQYF
CDR3nt: TGTGCCAGCAGCTGGGACCTTACTTCCGAGCAGTACTTC
d_gene: NA
j_gene: TRBJ2-7
v_gene: TRBV7-8
abundance: few

CDR3aa: CASSSEGGGNTIYF
CDR3nt: TGTGCCAGCAGTTCTGAGGGGGGCGGAAACACCATATATTTT
d_gene: NA
j_gene: TRBJ1-3
v_gene: TRBV7-9
abundance: few

CDR3aa: CASSPGLGSYNEQFF
CDR3nt: TGTGCTAGCAGCCCAGGGTTGGGGTCGTACAATGAGCAGTTCTTC
d_gene: NA
j_gene: TRBJ2-1
v_gene: TRBV7-7
abundance: NA

CDR3aa: CASSRARGYTF
CDR3nt: TGTGCCAGCAGCCGTGCTCGTGGCTACACCTTC
d_gene: NA
j_gene: TRBJ1-2
v_gene: TRBV9
abundance: NA

CDR3aa: CASSPLGQAYEQYF
CDR3nt: TGCGCCAGCAGCCCATTGGGACAGGCCTACGAGCAGTACTTC
d_gene: TRBD1
j_gene: TRBJ2-7
v_gene: TRBV4-1
abundance: NA

CDR3aa: CASSFGGTYNSPLHF
CDR3nt: TGTGCCAGCAGCTTCGGGGGCACGTATAATTCACCCCTCCACTTT
d_gene: NA
j_gene: TRBJ1-6
v_gene: TRBV7-9
abundance: few

CDR3aa: CASSLSSGGPSGTQYF
CDR3nt: TGTGCCAGCAGTTTGTCTAGCGGGGGACCAAGCGGTACGCAGTATTTT
d_gene: TRBD2
j_gene: TRBJ2-3
v_gene: TRBV12-3/TRBV12-4
abundance: many

CDR3aa: CASSSRLGSGYEQYF
CDR3nt: TGCGCCAGCAGCTCCCGCCTCGGGTCAGGATACGAGCAGTACTTC
d_gene: NA
j_gene: TRBJ2-7
v_gene: TRBV4-1
abundance: NA

CDR3aa: CAMRQGFETEAFF
CDR3nt: TGTGCCATGAGACAGGGGTTTGAGACTGAAGCTTTCTTT
d_gene: TRBD1
j_gene: TRBJ1-1
v_gene: TRBV10-3
abundance: few

CDR3aa: CASRINGANVLTF
CDR3nt: TGTGCCAGCCGGATAAACGGGGCCAACGTCCTGACTTTC
d_gene: NA
j_gene: TRBJ2-6
v_gene: TRBV27
abundance: NA

CDR3aa: CASSQDRSEVYGYTF
CDR3nt: TGCGCCAGCAGCCAAGATAGGTCGGAGGTCTATGGCTACACCTTC
d_gene: NA
j_gene: TRBJ1-2
v_gene: TRBV4-3
abundance: few

CDR3aa: CASSEEIVTNTGELFF
CDR3nt: TGTGCCAGCAGTGAAGAGATAGTAACGAACACCGGGGAGCTGTTTTTT
d_gene: NA
j_gene: TRBJ2-2
v_gene: TRBV6-1
abundance: NA

CDR3aa: CSASPRRAPYNEQFF
CDR3nt: TGCAGTGCTTCTCCGCGCAGGGCCCCCTACAATGAGCAGTTCTTC
d_gene: NA
j_gene: TRBJ2-1
v_gene: TRBV20-1
abundance: NA

CDR3aa: CASSSGGANYGYTF
CDR3nt: TGTGCCAGTAGTTCTGGGGGAGCGAACTATGGCTACACCTTC
d_gene: NA
j_gene: TRBJ1-2
v_gene: TRBV19
abundance: NA

CDR3aa: CAISTTTNQPQHF
CDR3nt: TGTGCCATCAGTACAACCACCAATCAGCCCCAGCATTTT
d_gene: NA
j_gene: TRBJ1-5
v_gene: TRBV10-3
abundance: NA

CDR3aa: CASSQVQGTTGNTIYF
CDR3nt: TGCGCCAGCAGCCAAGTTCAGGGAACTACTGGAAACACCATATATTTT
d_gene: NA
j_gene: TRBJ1-3
v_gene: TRBV4-3
abundance: few

CDR3aa: CASSLDGVAPQHF
CDR3nt: TGCGCCAGCAGCCTGGACGGGGTTGCGCCCCAGCATTTT
d_gene: NA
j_gene: TRBJ1-5
v_gene: TRBV5-1
abundance: few

CDR3aa: CASSNRGGELFF
CDR3nt: TGTGCCAGCTCAAACCGCGGCGGGGAGCTGTTTTTT
d_gene: NA
j_gene: TRBJ2-2
v_gene: TRBV18
abundance: few

CDR3aa: CASSLVGGVYNEQFF
CDR3nt: TGCGCCAGCAGCTTGGTGGGGGGGGTCTACAATGAGCAGTTCTTC
d_gene: TRBD2
j_gene: TRBJ2-1
v_gene: TRBV5-1
abundance: many

CDR3aa: CASSGPGLAAISYEQYF
CDR3nt: TGTGCCAGCAGTGGGCCGGGACTAGCAGCTATCTCCTACGAGCAGTACTTC
d_gene: TRBD2
j_gene: TRBJ2-7
v_gene: TRBV6-2/TRBV6-3
abundance: few

CDR3aa: CSASHRETQYF
CDR3nt: TGCAGTGCTAGTCATAGGGAGACCCAGTACTTC
d_gene: NA
j_gene: TRBJ2-5
v_gene: TRBV20-1
abundance: many

CDR3aa: CASKAMTGVFSGYTF
CDR3nt: TGTGCCAGCAAAGCCATGACAGGGGTATTCTCTGGCTACACCTTC
d_gene: TRBD1
j_gene: TRBJ1-2
v_gene: TRBV27
abundance: few

CDR3aa: CASTPALGPNSPLHF
CDR3nt: TGTGCCAGCACTCCGGCCCTCGGACCTAATTCACCCCTCCACTTT
d_gene: NA
j_gene: TRBJ1-6
v_gene: TRBV28
abundance: few

CDR3aa: CASSYSVGPQPQHF
CDR3nt: TGTGCCAGCAGTTACTCGGTAGGGCCTCAGCCCCAGCATTTT
d_gene: NA
j_gene: TRBJ1-5
v_gene: TRBV6-2/TRBV6-3
abundance: NA

CDR3aa: CASSYSGGAGNTIYF
CDR3nt: TGTGCCAGCAGTTACTCTGGGGGGGCTGGAAACACCATATATTTT
d_gene: NA
j_gene: TRBJ1-3
v_gene: TRBV6-5
abundance: few

CDR3aa: CAISTDRGDSPLHF
CDR3nt: TGTGCCATCAGTACCGACAGGGGTGATTCACCCCTCCACTTT
d_gene: TRBD1
j_gene: TRBJ1-6
v_gene: TRBV10-3
abundance: NA

CDR3aa: CASSREAGGFSEQYF
CDR3nt: TGTGCCAGCAGCCGAGAGGCAGGGGGATTCTCCGAGCAGTACTTC
d_gene: TRBD1
j_gene: TRBJ2-7
v_gene: TRBV7-2
abundance: many

CDR3aa: CASSLARYQPQHF
CDR3nt: TGTGCCAGCAGCTTAGCCCGTTATCAGCCCCAGCATTTT
d_gene: NA
j_gene: TRBJ1-5
v_gene: TRBV7-9
abundance: NA

CDR3aa: CASSPRTGADTQYF
CDR3nt: TGTGCCAGCAGCCCCCGGACAGGGGCTGATACGCAGTATTTT
d_gene: TRBD1
j_gene: TRBJ2-3
v_gene: TRBV7-2
abundance: NA

CDR3aa: CASRPGLGYGYTF
CDR3nt: TGTGCCAGTCGTCCGGGACTGGGCTATGGCTACACCTTC
d_gene: NA
j_gene: TRBJ1-2
v_gene: TRBV19
abundance: NA

CDR3aa: CASSLALSGTDPYEQYF
CDR3nt: TGCGCCAGCAGCTTGGCCCTCTCCGGGACAGACCCCTACGAGCAGTACTTC
d_gene: TRBD1
j_gene: TRBJ2-7
v_gene: TRBV5-1
abundance: NA

CDR3aa: CASSPLAGATDTQYF
CDR3nt: TGTGCCAGCTCACCACTAGCGGGGGCAACAGATACGCAGTATTTT
d_gene: TRBD2
j_gene: TRBJ2-3
v_gene: TRBV18
abundance: few

CDR3aa: CASSLGWTPKNTEAFF
CDR3nt: TGTGCCAGCAGCTTAGGGTGGACTCCGAAGAACACTGAAGCTTTCTTT
d_gene: NA
j_gene: TRBJ1-1
v_gene: TRBV7-8
abundance: NA

CDR3aa: CASIQGEYGSPLHF
CDR3nt: TGTGCCAGTATACAGGGCGAGTATGGATCACCCCTCCACTTT
d_gene: NA
j_gene: TRBJ1-6
v_gene: TRBV28
abundance: many

CDR3aa: CASSFSGSSYNEQFF
CDR3nt: TGTGCCAGCAGCTTTAGCGGGAGCTCCTACAATGAGCAGTTCTTC
d_gene: TRBD2
j_gene: TRBJ2-1
v_gene: TRBV7-2
abundance: many

CDR3aa: CACAGGTSRTDTQYF
CDR3nt: TGTGCCTGCGCGGGGGGGACCTCTCGCACAGATACGCAGTATTTT
d_gene: TRBD2
j_gene: TRBJ2-3
v_gene: TRBV30
abundance: NA

CDR3aa: CASSLGTSADTQYF
CDR3nt: TGTGCCAGCAGCCTCGGGACTAGCGCAGATACGCAGTATTTT
d_gene: TRBD2
j_gene: TRBJ2-3
v_gene: TRBV5-4
abundance: many

CDR3aa: CASRVPRDRANVLTF
CDR3nt: TGTGCCAGCAGAGTCCCTAGGGACAGGGCCAACGTCCTGACTTTC
d_gene: NA
j_gene: TRBJ2-6
v_gene: TRBV2
abundance: NA

CDR3aa: CASSSTRSYNEQFF
CDR3nt: TGTGCCAGTAGTTCGACGAGATCCTACAATGAGCAGTTCTTC
d_gene: NA
j_gene: TRBJ2-1
v_gene: TRBV19
abundance: many

CDR3aa: CASSSVAGRPLEQFF
CDR3nt: TGCGCCAGCAGCTCCGTAGCGGGACGGCCCTTAGAGCAGTTCTTC
d_gene: TRBD2
j_gene: TRBJ2-1
v_gene: TRBV5-1
abundance: few

CDR3aa: CASSLDGITEAFF
CDR3nt: TGCGCCAGCAGCTTGGATGGAATCACTGAAGCTTTCTTT
d_gene: NA
j_gene: TRBJ1-1
v_gene: TRBV5-1
abundance: few

CDR3aa: CASSEQGYEQFF
CDR3nt: TGTGCCAGCAGCGAACAGGGCTATGAGCAGTTCTTC
d_gene: NA
j_gene: TRBJ2-1
v_gene: TRBV7-2
abundance: few

CDR3aa: CASSLSQDNEQFF
CDR3nt: TGTGCCAGCAGCTTGTCCCAGGACAATGAGCAGTTCTTC
d_gene: NA
j_gene: TRBJ2-1
v_gene: TRBV5-4
abundance: few

CDR3aa: CASGASVNEQFF
CDR3nt: TGTGCCAGCGGGGCTAGCGTTAATGAGCAGTTCTTC
d_gene: NA
j_gene: TRBJ2-1
v_gene: TRBV6-2/TRBV6-3
abundance: few

CDR3aa: CSWRRAGVEPQYF
CDR3nt: TGCAGTTGGAGGAGGGCCGGGGTGGAGCCCCAGTACTTC
d_gene: NA
j_gene: TRBJ2-5
v_gene: TRBV20-1
abundance: NA

CDR3aa: CASSLDPTPGNTIYF
CDR3nt: TGTGCCAGCAGCTTAGACCCGACCCCTGGAAACACCATATATTTT
d_gene: NA
j_gene: TRBJ1-3
v_gene: TRBV7-9
abundance: many

CDR3aa: CASSPRPSTEAFF
CDR3nt: TGTGCCAGCAGCCCCCGACCGAGCACTGAAGCTTTCTTT
d_gene: NA
j_gene: TRBJ1-1
v_gene: TRBV9
abundance: NA

CDR3aa: CASSFQGASYNEQFF
CDR3nt: TGTGCCAGCAGCTTCCAGGGGGCCTCCTACAATGAGCAGTTCTTC
d_gene: TRBD1
j_gene: TRBJ2-1
v_gene: TRBV5-6
abundance: many

CDR3aa: CASSFEGLSGNTIYF
CDR3nt: TGTGCCAGCAGCTTTGAGGGGCTCTCTGGAAACACCATATATTTT
d_gene: NA
j_gene: TRBJ1-3
v_gene: TRBV7-6
abundance: few